The source of this T cell receptor (beta chain) is a study of cytomegalovirus exposure and HLA in healthy donors. This clone occurred a few times. This CDR3 is built from 15 residues. The trim removed 4 bases at V and 3 bases at J, leaving 4 bases unmatched. In germline, CDR1 is SGHRS, CDR2 YFSETQ. The PCR used 60 Vbeta and 13 Jbeta primers. Assay: immunoSEQ multiplex PCR; the TCRdb copy retains only in-frame clones and omits some. The profile covers some 120,000 clones, with approximately 81% appearing a single time and 1.5% to 2% taken by the ten largest. Sequencing input: PBMCs. The chain has TRBV5-1 and TRBJ2-7, with 13 bases that match TRBD2. This sequence was found in a man in his late teens or twenties in good health and CMV-seronegative. The CDR3 region has the DNA TGCGCCAGCAGCCGGACTAGCGGGAGTAACTACGAGCAGTACTTC. This gives the protein CASSRTSGSNYEQYF.